The 11 T cell receptor beta chains presented below share a single source sample, sequenced in a study of cytomegalovirus exposure and HLA in healthy donors. Primers: 60 Vbeta forward and 13 Jbeta reverse. Profiled with immunoSEQ multiplex PCR; TCRdb holds only in-frame clones, not every one. Its clone listing holds about 130,000 clones. The sequencing input was PBMCs. The receptors stem from a man in his forties or fifties in good health and CMV-seronegative.

The chain carries TRBV19 and TRBJ1-2, with 11 bases identical to TRBD1. Germline loops: CDR1 LNHDA, CDR2 SQIVND (reference sequence). V shed 7 bases and J 4 bases; nucleotides not matched to a gene: 5. This CDR3 has 14 amino acids. The CDR3 here is CASTLGQGAYGYTF. CDR3 DNA sequence: TGTGCCAGTACCTTAGGACAGGGGGCCTATGGCTACACCTTC.

Of note for this clone: This specimen includes other DNA sequences encoding the same CDR3. This chain joins TRBV29-1 and TRBJ1-1, with D perhaps matching TRBD1 (5 bases). The V gene lost 4 bases and the J gene lost 1 base, with 10 bases spanning the gap. The germline V gene has CDR1 SQVTM and CDR2 ANQGSEA. The CDR3 totals 13 residues. CDR3 residues: CSVGGRANTEAFF. The CDR3, as DNA: TGCAGCGTTGGGGGCAGGGCGAACACTGAAGCTTTCTTT.

The chain couples TRBV7-2 to TRBJ1-6, with 7 bases lining up with TRBD1. The CDR3 length is 17 residues. Germline V gene data show CDR1 as SGHTA and CDR2 as FQGNSA. V lost 4 bases to trimming and J lost 5 bases; unmatched junction nucleotides: 11. The CDR3 here is CASSWSQPGQNNSPLHF. CDR3 nucleotides: TGTGCCAGCAGCTGGTCGCAACCGGGACAGAATAATTCACCCCTCCACTTT.

The chain joins TRBV4-3 to TRBJ2-7, with 13 bases aligning to TRBD2. This CDR3 is built from 20 residues. Germline CDR1 LGHNA, CDR2 YSLEER. Losses at the gene ends were 1 base for V and 3 bases for J; bases not matched to a gene: 15. CDR3 DNA: TGCGCCAGCAGCCAAGCCCTGACTAGCGGGAGGCCTTTCGACCGCTACGAGCAGTACTTC. As protein: CASSQALTSGRPFDRYEQYF.

This chain links TRBV19 with TRBJ2-2; 8 bases are a match to TRBD2. V was pared by 7 bases and J by 7 bases, with 8 bases of the junction left unmatched. CDR1 and CDR2 (germline): LNHDA, SQIVND (reference sequence). This CDR3 is built from 14 residues. The CDR3 DNA reads TGTGCCAGTAATGGACTAGCCGGGATCGGGGAGCTGTTTTTT. Translation: CASNGLAGIGELFF. The variable domain in full, completed from reference TRBV19 and TRBJ2-2, reads DGGITQSPKYLFRKEGQNVTLSCEQNLNHDAMYWYRQDPGQGLRLIYYSQIVNDFQKGDIAEGYSVSREKKESFPLTVTSAQKNPTAFYLCASNGLAGIGELFFGEGSRLTVL.

The chain links TRBV7-2 to TRBJ2-5; D is ambiguous. The CDR3 runs 16 residues. CDR1 and CDR2 (germline): SGHTA, FQGNSA. Trimming shortened V by 1 base and J by 5 bases, and 17 bases separated the two germline ends. The CDR3 nucleotides read TGTGCCAGCAGCTTAGTATCCGCTGCACTGAGGGAGACCCAGTACTTC. Amino acid sequence: CASSLVSAALRETQYF.

V usage is TRBV27 and J usage is TRBJ1-6, with D perhaps matching TRBD1 (6 bases). The CDR3 length is 16 residues. Trimming removed 7 bases from V and 6 bases from J, with 19 bases in between. Germline V gene lookup returns CDR1 MNHEY and CDR2 SMNVEV (reference sequence). The CDR3 nucleotides are TGTGCCAGCACTCGATTCGGACAGCATCTTAATTCACCCCTCCACTTT. Translated: CASTRFGQHLNSPLHF.

The rearrangement links TRBV6-6 to TRBJ2-5, with D perhaps matching TRBD1 (6 bases). CDR3 length: 13 residues. Trimming removed 6 bases from V and 5 bases from J, with 13 bases in between. In germline, CDR1 is MNHNY, CDR2 SVGAGI (reference sequence). The CDR3 DNA reads as TGTGCCAGCAGCCTACAGGGTGGGGAGACCCAGTACTTC. Protein product: CASSLQGGETQYF.

The chain couples TRBV19 to TRBJ2-7, with 7 bases matching TRBD2. V shed 3 bases and J 3 bases; nucleotides not matched to a gene: 11. The germline V gene has CDR1 LNHDA and CDR2 SQIVND (reference sequence). The CDR3 consists of 16 residues. In DNA, the CDR3 is TGTGCCAGTAGTATCTCGTCGGCTAGCGGAAGCTACGAGCAGTACTTC. It encodes CASSISSASGSYEQYF.

The J gene is TRBJ2-7, the V gene TRBV6-5; D perhaps matches TRBD2 (5 bases). CDR1 MNHEY and CDR2 SVGAGI come from the germline V gene. Trimming removed 3 bases at V and 0 bases at J, with 15 bases between. The length of the CDR3 is 16 residues. As DNA, the CDR3 is TGTGCCAGCAGTTATTATAGGGCGGGCGGCTCCTACGAGCAGTACTTC. Translated: CASSYYRAGGSYEQYF.

The genes are TRBV27 and TRBJ2-5; D remains unclear. The V end was cut by 5 bases, the J end by 5 bases, with 15 bases between. The CDR3 runs 14 residues. The germline V gene has CDR1 MNHEY and CDR2 SMNVEV (reference sequence). The CDR3, as DNA: TGTGCCAGCAGTGGCCGGGTCTTTGGGGAGACCCAGTACTTC. It encodes CASSGRVFGETQYF.